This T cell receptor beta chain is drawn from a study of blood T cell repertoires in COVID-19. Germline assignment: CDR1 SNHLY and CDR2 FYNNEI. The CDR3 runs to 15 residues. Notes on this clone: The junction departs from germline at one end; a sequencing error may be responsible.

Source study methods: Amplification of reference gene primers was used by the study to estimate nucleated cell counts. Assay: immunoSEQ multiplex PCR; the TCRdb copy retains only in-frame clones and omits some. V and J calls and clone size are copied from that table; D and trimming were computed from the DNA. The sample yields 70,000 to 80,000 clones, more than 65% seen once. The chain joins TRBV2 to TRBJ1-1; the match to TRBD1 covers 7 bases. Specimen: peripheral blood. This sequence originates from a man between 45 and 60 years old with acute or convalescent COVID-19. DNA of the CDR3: TGTGCCAGCAGAGGGGACAGAGATTTGAAGACTGAAGCTTTCTTT. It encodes CASRGDRDLKTEAFF.